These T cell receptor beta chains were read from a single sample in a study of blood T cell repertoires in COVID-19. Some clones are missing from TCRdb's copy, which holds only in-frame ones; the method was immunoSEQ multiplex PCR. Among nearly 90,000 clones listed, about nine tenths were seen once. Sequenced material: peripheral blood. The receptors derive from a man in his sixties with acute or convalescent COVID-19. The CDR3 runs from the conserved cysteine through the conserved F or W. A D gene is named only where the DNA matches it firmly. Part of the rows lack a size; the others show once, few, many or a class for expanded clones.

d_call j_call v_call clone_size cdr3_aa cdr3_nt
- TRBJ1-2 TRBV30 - CAWSSRGGDGYTF TGTGCCTGGAGTAGCCGTGGAGGGGACGGCTACACCTTC
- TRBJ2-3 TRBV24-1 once CAAAGEERGDTQYF TGTGCCGCCGCAGGGGAAGAGCGGGGAGATACGCAGTATTTT
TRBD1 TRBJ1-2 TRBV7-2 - CASSSRGRDGYTF TGTGCCAGCAGCTCCAGGGGGCGTGATGGCTACACCTTC
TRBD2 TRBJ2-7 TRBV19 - CASSKAGTSHYEQYF TGTGCCAGTAGTAAGGCCGGGACTAGCCACTACGAGCAGTACTTC
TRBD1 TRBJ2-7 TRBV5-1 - CASSLEGQATYEQYF TGCGCCAGCAGCTTGGAGGGACAGGCGACCTACGAGCAGTACTTC
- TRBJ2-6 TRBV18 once CASSPLLSSGVGANVLTF TGTGCCAGCTCACCACTTCTATCTTCAGGGGTAGGGGCCAACGTCCTGACTTTC
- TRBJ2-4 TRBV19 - CASGELAKNIQYF TGTGCCAGCGGGGAGTTAGCCAAAAACATTCAGTACTTC
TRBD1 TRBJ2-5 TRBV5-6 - CASSLDRGFSETQYF TGTGCCAGCAGCTTGGACAGGGGTTTCAGCGAGACCCAGTACTTC
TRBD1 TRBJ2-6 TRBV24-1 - CATSDPGTGVSGANVLTF TGTGCCACCAGTGACCCCGGGACAGGGGTCTCTGGGGCCAACGTCCTGACTTTC
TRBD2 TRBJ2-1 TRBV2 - CASSTWVGTSGGASYNEQFF TGTGCCAGCAGCACATGGGTAGGGACTAGCGGGGGGGCCTCCTACAATGAGCAGTTCTTC
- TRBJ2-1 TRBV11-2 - CASSLDVVSPHEQFF TGTGCCAGCAGCCTAGACGTGGTGAGTCCCCATGAGCAGTTCTTC
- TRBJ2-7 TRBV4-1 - CASSLTRTHEQYF TGCGCCAGCAGCCTTACGAGGACTCACGAGCAGTACTTC
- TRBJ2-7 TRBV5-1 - CASSETGSYEQYF TGCGCCAGCAGCGAAACAGGGAGCTACGAGCAGTACTTC
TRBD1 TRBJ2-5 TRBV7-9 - CASSTGTGRETQYF TGTGCCAGCAGCACCGGGACAGGGAGGGAGACCCAGTACTTC
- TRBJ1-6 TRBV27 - CASSFRREQSSYNSPLHF TGTGCCAGCAGTTTTAGGCGGGAGCAAAGCTCCTATAATTCACCCCTCCACTTT
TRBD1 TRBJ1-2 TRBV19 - CASSFGTGKRNYGYTF TGTGCCAGTAGTTTCGGGACAGGGAAGAGGAACTATGGCTACACCTTC
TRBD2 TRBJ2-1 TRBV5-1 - CASSFGTSGGYNEQFF TGCGCCAGCAGCTTCGGGACTAGCGGGGGCTACAATGAGCAGTTCTTC
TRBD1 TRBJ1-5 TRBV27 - CASSWSWTPGQGAMTQHF TGTGCCAGCAGTTGGTCGTGGACTCCGGGACAGGGGGCCATGACCCAGCATTTT
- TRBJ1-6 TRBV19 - CASSIDSAGGSPLHF TGTGCCAGTAGTATAGATTCGGCAGGTGGCTCACCCCTCCACTTT
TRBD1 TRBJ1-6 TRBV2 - CASASGTGFGSPLHF TGTGCCAGCGCCTCCGGGACAGGGTTCGGTTCACCCCTCCACTTT
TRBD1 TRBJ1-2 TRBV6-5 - CASGETGGAGYGYTF TGTGCCAGCGGGGAGACAGGGGGCGCAGGCTATGGCTACACCTTC
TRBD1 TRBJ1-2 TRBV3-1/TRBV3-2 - CASSFRQGQRGYTF TGTGCCAGCAGCTTCCGACAGGGACAACGGGGCTACACCTTC
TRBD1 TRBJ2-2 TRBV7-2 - CASRGTGGTGELFF TGTGCCAGCAGGGGGACAGGTGGCACCGGGGAGCTGTTTTTT
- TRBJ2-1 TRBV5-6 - CASSLGGSSYNEQFF TGTGCCAGCAGCTTAGGAGGGTCCTCCTACAATGAGCAGTTCTTC
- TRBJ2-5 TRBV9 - CASSVAVGTLKETQYF TGTGCCAGCAGCGTAGCAGTCGGAACACTAAAAGAGACCCAGTACTTC
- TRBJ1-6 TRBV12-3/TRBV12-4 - CASSPQFSPLHF TGTGCCAGCAGTCCACAGTTTTCACCCCTCCACTTT
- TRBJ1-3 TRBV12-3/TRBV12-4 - CASSDPGESIYF TGTGCCAGCAGTGATCCAGGTGAATCCATATATTTT
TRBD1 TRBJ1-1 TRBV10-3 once CAITQDRGGTEAFF TGTGCCATCACTCAGGACAGGGGTGGAACTGAAGCTTTCTTT
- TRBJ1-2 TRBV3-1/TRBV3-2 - CASSQGEAGGYTF TGTGCCAGCAGCCAGGGGGAAGCGGGAGGCTACACCTTC
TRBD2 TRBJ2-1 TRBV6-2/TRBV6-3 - CASSRLKTSGSWDEQFF TGTGCCAGCAGTAGACTTAAGACTAGCGGGAGTTGGGATGAGCAGTTCTTC
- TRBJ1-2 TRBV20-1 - CSASALLNYGYTF TGCAGTGCTAGTGCACTTCTTAACTATGGCTACACCTTC
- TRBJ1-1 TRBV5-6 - CASSLSDRNTEAFF TGTGCCAGCAGCTTGTCTGACAGGAACACTGAAGCTTTCTTT
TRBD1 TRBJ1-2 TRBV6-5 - CASSLAPGQYYGYTF TGTGCCAGCAGCCTAGCGCCGGGACAGTACTATGGCTACACCTTC